The 7 T cell receptor beta chains listed next were all sequenced from one sample in a study of OX40 agonist ivuxolimab in advanced cancers. Sequenced by immunoSEQ multiplex PCR; TCRdb stores in-frame clones only, minus some. Here the sample spans about 59,000 clones, about 90% being singletons. The sample in question was CD4+ or CD8+ T cells sorted from blood, obtained in a trial of the OX40 agonist ivuxolimab. These receptors all stem from an adult with an advanced solid tumor such as melanoma, head and neck, liver or kidney cancer.

The chain links TRBV5-4 to TRBJ2-5; D gene uncertain. The CDR3 runs to 14 residues. The germline CDR1 and CDR2 sequences are SGHNT and YYREEE (reference sequence). The ends were cut back, 2 bases at V and 3 bases at J, with 11 bases in the middle. In DNA form, the CDR3 reads TGTGCCAGCAGCTTTGAGTCTGCGAAAGAGACCCAGTACTTC. Encoded protein: CASSFESAKETQYF.

The chain uses TRBV11-1 and TRBJ1-5; 7 bases are shared with TRBD1. The CDR3 consists of 17 residues. Germline CDR1 and CDR2: SGHAT and FQDESV (reference sequence). V gave up 3 bases and J gave up 3 bases; unmatched junction bases: 11. The CDR3 DNA follows: TGTGCCAGCAGCTTCTCGTACCCCGGACAGGACAATCAGCCCCAGCATTTT. It codes for CASSFSYPGQDNQPQHF.

The V gene is TRBV29-1, the J gene TRBJ2-1; 13 nucleotides match TRBD2. Germline V CDR1 and CDR2: SQVTM, ANQGSEA. The length of the CDR3 is 13 residues. V gave up 3 bases and J gave up 15 bases; unmatched junction bases: 8. As DNA, the CDR3 is TGCAGCGTTGAGGGACTAGCGGGATTTCATCGGTTCTTC. It translates to CSVEGLAGFHRFF.

This chain links TRBV9 with TRBJ2-2; D may be TRBD1 (6 bases). The CDR3 has 13 amino acids. Germline CDR1 is SGDLS and CDR2 is YYNGEE. Trimming removed 4 bases from V and 7 bases from J, with 11 bases in between. The CDR3 sequence: CASSPAGVGELFF. CDR3 bases: TGTGCCAGCAGCCCCGCAGGGGTCGGGGAGCTGTTTTTT.

Regarding this clone: One end of the junction is discordant with germline, which a read error may explain. This chain joins TRBV5-1 and TRBJ2-7; 8 bases map to TRBD1. This CDR3 contains 14 residues. Looked up from germline, CDR1 is SGHRS and CDR2 is YFSETQ. The CDR3 nucleotides are TGCGCCAGCAGCGTTGACAGGGGCTCCAACGAGCAGTACTTC. It encodes CASSVDRGSNEQYF.

V gene TRBV18 combines with J gene TRBJ1-1; no firm D call. V lost 0 bases and J 3 bases, leaving 11 bases between the germline ends. The V gene's germline CDR1 is KGHSH and CDR2 LQKENI. The CDR3 spans 15 residues. DNA for the CDR3: TGTGCCAGCTCACCACCGAACCCGAGGGACACTGAAGCTTTCTTT. Its translation is CASSPPNPRDTEAFF.

V is TRBV4-2 and J is TRBJ1-4; 8 bases agree with TRBD1. Germline CDR1 LGHNA, CDR2 YNFKEQ. This CDR3 is built from 16 residues. Trimming cost V 1 base and J 8 bases; bases outside gene matches: 9. The CDR3 DNA reads TGTGCCAGCAGCCAAGGGACGACAGGGGTGGGGGAAAAACTGTTTTTT. This gives the protein CASSQGTTGVGEKLFF.